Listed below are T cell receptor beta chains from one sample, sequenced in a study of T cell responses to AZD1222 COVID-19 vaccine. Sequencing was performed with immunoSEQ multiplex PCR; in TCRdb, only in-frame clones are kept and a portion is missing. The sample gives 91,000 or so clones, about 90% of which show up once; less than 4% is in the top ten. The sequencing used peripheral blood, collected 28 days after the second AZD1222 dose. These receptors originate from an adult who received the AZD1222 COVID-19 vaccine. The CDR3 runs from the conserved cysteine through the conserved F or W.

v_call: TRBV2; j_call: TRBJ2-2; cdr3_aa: CASLPGEYTGELFF
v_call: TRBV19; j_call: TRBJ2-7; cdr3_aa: CASTGSGVTSEQYF
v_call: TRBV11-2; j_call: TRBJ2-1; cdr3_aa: CASSLEVNNEQFF
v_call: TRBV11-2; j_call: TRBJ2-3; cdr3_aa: CASSTTSGGGTQYF
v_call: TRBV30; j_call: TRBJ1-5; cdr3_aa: CAWSGAPDQPQHF
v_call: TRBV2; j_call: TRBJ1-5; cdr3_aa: CASSVTGRGLGQPQHF
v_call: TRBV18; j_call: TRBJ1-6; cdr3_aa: CASSPQKDNSPLHF
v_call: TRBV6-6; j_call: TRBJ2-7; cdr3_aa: CASSYGQGADDKQYF
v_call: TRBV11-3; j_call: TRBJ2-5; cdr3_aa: CASRESETQYF
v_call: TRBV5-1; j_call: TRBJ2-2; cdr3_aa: CASSPLLAGGTGELFF
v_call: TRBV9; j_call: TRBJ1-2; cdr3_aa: CASAGHPITNYGYTF
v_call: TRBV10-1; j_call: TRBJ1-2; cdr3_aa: CASEAGVYPNYGYTF
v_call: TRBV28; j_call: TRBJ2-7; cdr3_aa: CASSSQEGAAYEQYF
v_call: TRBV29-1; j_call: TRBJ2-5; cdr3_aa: CSVSGTSGGETQYF
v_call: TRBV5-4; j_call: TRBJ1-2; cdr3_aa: CASSLVVEDGYTF
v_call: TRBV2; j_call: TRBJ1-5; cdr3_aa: CASSDGGVNQPQHF
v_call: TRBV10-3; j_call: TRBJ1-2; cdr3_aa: CAIRTILTGYTF
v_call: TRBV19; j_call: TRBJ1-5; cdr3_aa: CASSIGRQPQHF
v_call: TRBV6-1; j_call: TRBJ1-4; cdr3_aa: CASSERLPSGATNEKLFF
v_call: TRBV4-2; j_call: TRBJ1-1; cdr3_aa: CASSQVAQGANTEAFF